Listed below are T cell receptor beta chains from one sample, sequenced in a study of T-cell reconstitution after alpha-beta-depleted transplantation in children. TCRdb analysed the PCR reads with MiXCR anew, one entry per CDR3 protein. Among approximately 520,000 distinct CDR3 sequences listed, 32% were seen once. The source was PBMCs from the stem cell graft donor, collected from the stem cell graft. Source of these receptors: a human donor who donated a stem cell graft to a child with aplastic anemia. Both conserved end residues are part of each CDR3. Fields, in order: clone size, V gene, D gene, J gene, CDR3 protein, CDR3 DNA. D genes are given only for firm matches. For some rows the clone size is stated as once, few or many, or as a class when expanded; others skip it.

clone_size: few
v_call: TRBV20-1
d_call: .
j_call: TRBJ2-5
cdr3_aa: CSGGGGALETQYF
cdr3_nt: TGCAGTGGAGGGGGGGGAGCATTAGAGACCCAGTACTTC

clone_size: .
v_call: TRBV7-2
d_call: .
j_call: TRBJ1-2
cdr3_aa: CASSLMVAQSNYGYTF
cdr3_nt: TGTGCCAGCAGCTTAATGGTTGCACAATCTAACTATGGCTACACCTTC

clone_size: .
v_call: TRBV12-3/TRBV12-4
d_call: TRBD2
j_call: TRBJ2-1
cdr3_aa: CASRGLARSNEQFF
cdr3_nt: TGTGCCAGCAGAGGACTAGCTCGCAGCAATGAGCAGTTCTTC

clone_size: .
v_call: TRBV20-1
d_call: TRBD2
j_call: TRBJ2-7
cdr3_aa: CSALAGDNYEQYF
cdr3_nt: TGCAGTGCTCTAGCGGGGGACAACTACGAGCAGTACTTC

clone_size: .
v_call: TRBV7-2
d_call: TRBD2
j_call: TRBJ2-5
cdr3_aa: CASSPSSGNSWETQYF
cdr3_nt: TGTGCCAGCAGCCCGTCAAGCGGGAACTCCTGGGAGACCCAGTACTTC

clone_size: few
v_call: TRBV20-1
d_call: .
j_call: TRBJ1-2
cdr3_aa: CRANGGHYGYTF
cdr3_nt: TGCAGGGCAAACGGGGGTCACTATGGCTACACCTTC

clone_size: few
v_call: TRBV11-2
d_call: .
j_call: TRBJ2-1
cdr3_aa: CASSSIGRSSYNEQFF
cdr3_nt: TGTGCCAGCAGCAGTATCGGGCGAAGCTCCTACAATGAGCAGTTCTTC

clone_size: .
v_call: TRBV12-3/TRBV12-4
d_call: TRBD1
j_call: TRBJ2-4
cdr3_aa: CASSLGQGVKNIQYF
cdr3_nt: TGTGCCAGCAGTTTAGGACAGGGGGTCAAAAACATTCAGTACTTC

clone_size: .
v_call: TRBV6-1
d_call: .
j_call: TRBJ2-5
cdr3_aa: CASSEDYGQETQYF
cdr3_nt: TGTGCCAGCAGCGAGGATTACGGTCAAGAGACCCAGTACTTC

clone_size: .
v_call: TRBV24-1
d_call: TRBD2
j_call: TRBJ2-1
cdr3_aa: CATSNLAGNEQFF
cdr3_nt: TGTGCCACCAGTAACCTAGCGGGAAATGAGCAGTTCTTC

clone_size: .
v_call: TRBV11-1
d_call: .
j_call: TRBJ2-1
cdr3_aa: CASSLARPTNEQFF
cdr3_nt: TGTGCCAGCAGCTTAGCTAGACCCACTAATGAGCAGTTCTTC

clone_size: .
v_call: TRBV29-1
d_call: .
j_call: TRBJ2-3
cdr3_aa: CSVETRAGDTQYF
cdr3_nt: TGCAGCGTTGAAACCAGAGCTGGAGATACGCAGTATTTT

clone_size: .
v_call: TRBV5-1
d_call: TRBD2
j_call: TRBJ2-1
cdr3_aa: CASSLALAGGPQNEQFF
cdr3_nt: TGCGCCAGCAGCTTGGCGTTAGCGGGAGGGCCTCAGAATGAGCAGTTCTTC

clone_size: .
v_call: TRBV7-2
d_call: .
j_call: TRBJ1-2
cdr3_aa: CASSFAPGPRGYTF
cdr3_nt: TGTGCCAGCAGCTTCGCCCCCGGTCCCCGAGGCTACACCTTC

clone_size: .
v_call: TRBV6-1
d_call: TRBD1
j_call: TRBJ1-5
cdr3_aa: CASSTGTGVPYSNQPQHF
cdr3_nt: TGTGCCAGCAGTACCGGGACAGGGGTTCCTTATAGCAATCAGCCCCAGCATTTT

clone_size: few
v_call: TRBV9
d_call: .
j_call: TRBJ2-1
cdr3_aa: CASSLQTDYNEQFF
cdr3_nt: TGTGCCAGCAGCCTTCAGACAGATTACAATGAGCAGTTCTTC

clone_size: .
v_call: TRBV18
d_call: .
j_call: TRBJ2-7
cdr3_aa: CASSPGGTDFSYEQYF
cdr3_nt: TGTGCCAGCTCACCGGGCGGGACAGACTTTTCCTACGAGCAGTACTTC

clone_size: .
v_call: TRBV5-5
d_call: TRBD1
j_call: TRBJ2-2
cdr3_aa: CASSLWADRRHTGELFF
cdr3_nt: TGTGCCAGCAGCTTGTGGGCGGACAGGCGGCACACCGGGGAGCTGTTTTTT

clone_size: few
v_call: TRBV30
d_call: TRBD1
j_call: TRBJ2-3
cdr3_aa: CAWSAGTVDTQYF
cdr3_nt: TGTGCCTGGAGTGCCGGGACAGTCGATACGCAGTATTTT

clone_size: .
v_call: TRBV19
d_call: TRBD1
j_call: TRBJ1-5
cdr3_aa: CASSIRTGINQPQHF
cdr3_nt: TGTGCCAGTAGTATCAGGACAGGGATTAATCAGCCCCAGCATTTT

clone_size: few
v_call: TRBV7-2
d_call: .
j_call: TRBJ1-1
cdr3_aa: CASSRMTLLNTEAFF
cdr3_nt: TGTGCCAGCAGCAGAATGACACTTTTGAACACTGAAGCTTTCTTT

clone_size: .
v_call: TRBV12-3/TRBV12-4
d_call: .
j_call: TRBJ1-4
cdr3_aa: CASSFSGEHEKLFF
cdr3_nt: TGTGCCAGCAGTTTTTCAGGAGAACATGAAAAACTGTTTTTT

clone_size: few
v_call: TRBV5-6
d_call: TRBD2
j_call: TRBJ2-5
cdr3_aa: CASSSGGNQETQYF
cdr3_nt: TGTGCCAGCAGCTCCGGGGGGAACCAAGAGACCCAGTACTTC

clone_size: .
v_call: TRBV7-9
d_call: .
j_call: TRBJ2-1
cdr3_aa: CASSLWLERNEQFF
cdr3_nt: TGTGCCAGCAGCTTATGGCTCGAACGGAATGAGCAGTTCTTC

clone_size: .
v_call: TRBV6-2/TRBV6-3
d_call: .
j_call: TRBJ2-1
cdr3_aa: CASSYSYEKLHNEQFF
cdr3_nt: TGTGCCAGCAGTTACTCGTATGAGAAGCTCCACAATGAGCAGTTCTTC

clone_size: .
v_call: TRBV19
d_call: .
j_call: TRBJ1-1
cdr3_aa: CASTLVGGGTEAFF
cdr3_nt: TGTGCCAGTACGCTGGTTGGGGGAGGTACTGAAGCTTTCTTT